This T cell receptor beta chain was documented in a study of cytomegalovirus exposure and HLA in healthy donors. Regarding the study as a whole: While the bulk of TCR sequences proved rare, some public TCRs turned up in many donors. By a later analysis, the bulk of CMV-associated TCR beta chains appeared HLA-restricted. Later analysis showed TCR association rates varying by HLA locus, highest for DRB1 and lowest for HLA-C.

PCR amplification relied on 60 Vbeta primers (plus 13 Jbeta primers). Original handling: In a later analysis, approximately 80 million unique TCR beta chains included roughly 11 million shared by two or more donors. Sequencing was performed with immunoSEQ multiplex PCR; in TCRdb, only in-frame clones are kept and a portion is missing. That table is the source of V, J and clone size, and D and trimming were worked out from the DNA. The sample includes approximately 82,000 clones, under 80% of them seen just once. Note on this clone: Its matching antigen is unknown.

The V and J ends lost 4 bases and 10 bases, in that order; junction bases with no gene match: 2. The length of the CDR3 is 12 residues. CDR1 is LGHNT and CDR2 is FRNRAP in the germline V gene. The V gene is TRBV12-5, the J gene TRBJ1-5; 9 nucleotides align to TRBD1. The receptor's source is a man between 40 and 49 years old in good health and CMV-seronegative. The sample taken for sequencing was PBMCs. This chain's CDR3 is CASGSDRGPQHF. CDR3 in DNA: TGTGCTAGTGGTTCGGACAGGGGACCCCAGCATTTT.